This T cell receptor beta chain emerged from a study of blood T cell repertoires in COVID-19. Overall study: The United States, Italy and Spain provided the acute and convalescent COVID-19 samples. PBMCs, B-cell-depleted T cells, or T cells were the source of the cDNA or gDNA that made up the material.

Authors' processing steps: Reference gene primer amplification gave nucleated cell count estimates. The protocol was immunoSEQ multiplex PCR, while the TCRdb copy is restricted to in-frame clones and leaves out a portion. That table is the source of V, J and clone size, and D and trimming were worked out from the DNA. The table includes almost 200,000 clones, 70% to 80% detected once. The V and J ends lost 5 bases and 4 bases respectively, with 9 bases between them. The CDR3 runs to 13 residues. Germline V gene sequence: CDR1 SGHVS, CDR2 FQNEAQ. This clone was picked up one time. The material sequenced was peripheral blood. The chain combines TRBV7-8 with TRBJ1-5, with D possibly matching TRBD1 (6 bases). This TCR was sampled from a woman in her forties with COVID-19, enrolled during active disease. In DNA form, the CDR3 reads TGTGCCAGCAGCGCCACAGGGAATCAGCCCCAGCATTTT. Its protein is CASSATGNQPQHF.